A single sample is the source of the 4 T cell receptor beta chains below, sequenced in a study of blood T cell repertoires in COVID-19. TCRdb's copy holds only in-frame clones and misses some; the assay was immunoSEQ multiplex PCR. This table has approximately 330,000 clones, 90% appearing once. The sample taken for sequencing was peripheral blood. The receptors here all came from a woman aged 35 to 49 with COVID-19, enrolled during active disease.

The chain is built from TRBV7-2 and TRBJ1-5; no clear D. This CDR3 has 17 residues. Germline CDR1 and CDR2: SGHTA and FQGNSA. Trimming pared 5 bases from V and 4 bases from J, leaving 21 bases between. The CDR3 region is CASSPDGLMAKNQPQHF. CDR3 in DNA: TGTGCCAGCAGCCCAGACGGGTTGATGGCCAAAAATCAGCCCCAGCATTTT.

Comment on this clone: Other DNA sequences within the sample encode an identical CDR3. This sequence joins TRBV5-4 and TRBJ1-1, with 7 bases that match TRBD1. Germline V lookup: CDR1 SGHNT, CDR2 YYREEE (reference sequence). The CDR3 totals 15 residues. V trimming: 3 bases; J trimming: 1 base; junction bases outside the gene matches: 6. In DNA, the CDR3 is TGTGCCAGCAGCTCACCGGGACAGCCGAACACTGAAGCTTTCTTT. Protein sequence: CASSSPGQPNTEAFF.

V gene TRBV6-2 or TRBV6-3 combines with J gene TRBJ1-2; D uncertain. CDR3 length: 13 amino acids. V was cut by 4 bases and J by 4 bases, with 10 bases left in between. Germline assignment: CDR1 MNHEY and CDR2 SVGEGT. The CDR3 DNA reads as TGTGCCAGCAGTTCCTTACATGGCTATGGCTACACCTTC. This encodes CASSSLHGYGYTF.

Here the CDR3 reads CATSRSSRAETQYF. CDR3 bases: TGTGCCACCAGCAGGAGTAGTCGCGCAGAGACCCAGTACTTC. This rearrangement joins TRBV15 to TRBJ2-5; D remains ambiguous. Germline CDR1 and CDR2: LNHNV and YYDKDF (reference sequence). V gave up 3 bases and J gave up 4 bases, with 12 bases separating them. The CDR3 length is 14 residues.